This TCR beta chain was sequenced for a study of identical twins. Whole-study results and caveats: Abundant beta clonotypes from cord blood had fewer insertions, unlike memory repertoires, which showed none. Conclusions relied on cross-sectional statistical analysis, not following the same donors.

MiXCR was run by TCRdb on the 5' RACE reads, yielding one entry per CDR3 protein. This table holds roughly 1.6 million distinct CDR3 sequences, less than 35% found once. With respect to this clonotype: Its antigen is still unknown. One end of the junction does not line up with germline, which may come from a read error.

The CDR3 is 15 residues long. The germline CDR1 and CDR2 sequences are MNHNS and SASEGT. The rearrangement links TRBV6-1 to TRBJ1-2; tentative D call: TRBD1 (6 bases). This clonotype originated in a newborn girl in good health. Material for sequencing was cord blood. CDR3 residues: CAGSEGLGAAYGYTF. CDR3 bases: TGTGCCGGCAGTGAAGGTCTGGGGGCGGCCTATGGCTACACCTTC.